Each of the 11 T cell receptor beta chains below was sequenced from the same sample in a study of blood T cell repertoires in COVID-19. Data came from immunoSEQ multiplex PCR; TCRdb stores just in-frame clones and leaves some out. The sample lists 45,000 to 55,000 clones, around 72% occurring once. Sequenced: peripheral blood. All receptors come from a human donor with active or convalescent COVID-19. The donor label of this sample is uncertain.

The table lists this clone with a few counts. The chain joins TRBV7-9 to TRBJ1-4; 8 nucleotides line up with TRBD1. CDR1 and CDR2 from the germline V gene are SEHNR and FQNEAQ (reference sequence). The CDR3 loop spans 16 amino acids. The trim removed 4 bases at V and 0 bases at J, leaving 4 bases unmatched. In DNA form, the CDR3 reads TGTGCCAGCAGCTGGCAACAGGGGGCAACTAATGAAAAACTGTTTTTT. Its translation is CASSWQQGATNEKLFF.

The chain recombines TRBV11-1 with TRBJ2-3; D uncertain. The CDR3 is 13 amino acids. Trimming shortened V by 5 bases and J by 5 bases, and 11 bases separated the two germline ends. From germline, CDR1 is SGHAT and CDR2 FQDESV (reference sequence). CDR3 bases: TGTGCCAGCAGCCTAAAACCGGGAGATACGCAGTATTTT. Protein sequence: CASSLKPGDTQYF.

The chain recombines TRBV27 with TRBJ2-7; 7 nucleotides line up with TRBD1. The CDR3 is 16 amino acids. CDR1 is MNHEY, CDR2 SMNVEV, per germline (reference sequence). Trimming cost V 2 bases and J 2 bases; bases outside gene matches: 9. The CDR3: CASSLKALQGAYEQYF. Here the CDR3 DNA reads TGTGCCAGCAGTTTAAAGGCACTGCAGGGGGCCTACGAGCAGTACTTC.

The chain recombines TRBV7-2 with TRBJ2-3, with 11 bases lining up with TRBD2. Germline CDR1 reads SGHTA; CDR2 reads FQGNSA. The length of the CDR3 is 17 residues. V lost 4 bases and J lost 3; bases outside the gene matches: 9. Written as DNA, the CDR3 is TGTGCCAGCAGCTCCTCACTAGCGGGAGTGGGGACAGATACGCAGTATTTT. This gives the protein CASSSSLAGVGTDTQYF.

The V gene is TRBV6-2 or TRBV6-3, the J gene TRBJ2-2; a weak D match, TRBD1 (6 bases). Trimming stripped 5 bases from V and 7 bases from J, with 11 bases between. Germline loops: CDR1 MNHEY, CDR2 SVGEGT. The CDR3 contains 13 residues. The CDR3 spells CASSIGGFGELFF. In nucleotides, the CDR3 is TGTGCCAGCAGTATTGGGGGCTTCGGGGAGCTGTTTTTT.

This clone showed up just once. V and J are TRBV3-1 (or the pseudogene TRBV3-2) and TRBJ2-3; 14 bases are shared with TRBD2. In germline, CDR1 is LGHDT, CDR2 YNNKEL (reference sequence). The CDR3 contains 16 residues. Trimming at V came to 5 bases and at J to 0 bases, leaving 1 base not matched to a gene. CDR3 loop: CASSGLAGGSTDTQYF. CDR3 sequence (DNA): TGTGCCAGCAGCGGACTAGCGGGGGGCAGCACAGATACGCAGTATTTT.

The rearrangement joins TRBV30 to TRBJ1-5; TRBD1 might be the D (6 bases). CDR3 length: 13 amino acids. Trimming cost V 2 bases and J 4 bases, with 9 bases left between them. Germline V CDR1 and CDR2: GTSNPN, SVGIG (reference sequence). The CDR3 sequence is CAWSTGWNQPQHF. The CDR3 DNA is TGTGCCTGGAGTACAGGGTGGAATCAGCCCCAGCATTTT.

V gene TRBV18 combines with J gene TRBJ2-7; 9 bases line up with TRBD2. CDR1 is KGHSH and CDR2 is LQKENI in the germline V gene. This CDR3 spans 17 amino acids. V shed 2 bases and J 0 bases; nucleotides not matched to a gene: 8. CDR3: CASSPGAGGTSSYEQYF. CDR3 sequence (DNA): TGTGCCAGCTCACCAGGTGCGGGAGGGACTAGCTCCTACGAGCAGTACTTC. The full variable domain, with the rest looked up from reference TRBV18 and TRBJ2-7, is NAGVMQNPRHLVRRRGQEARLRCSPMKGHSHVYWYRQLPEEGLKFMVYLQKENIIDESGMPKERFSAEFPKEGPSILRIQQVVRGDSAAYFCASSPGAGGTSSYEQYFGPGTRLTVT.

This clone was recorded only once. This chain links TRBV24-1 with TRBJ2-3, with TRBD1 matching over 8 bases. This CDR3 contains 14 residues. The germline V gene encodes CDR1 KGHDR and CDR2 SFDVKD. With 4 bases clipped from V and 6 bases from J, the junction kept 5 bases outside the gene matches. Here the CDR3 reads CATSDGQGADTQYF. DNA of the CDR3: TGTGCCACCAGTGACGGACAGGGTGCGGATACGCAGTATTTT.

The J gene is TRBJ1-1, the V gene TRBV7-9, with 9 nucleotides matching TRBD1. Germline V gene sequence: CDR1 SEHNR, CDR2 FQNEAQ (reference sequence). J gave up 0 bases and V 1 base, and 6 bases lay outside the gene matches. The CDR3 extends over 17 amino acids. CDR3 nucleotides: TGTGCCAGCAGCTTAGGCGGGACAGGGAATTTGAACACTGAAGCTTTCTTT. Protein product: CASSLGGTGNLNTEAFF.

This chain links TRBV27 with TRBJ1-6; TRBD1 agrees at 7 bases. Unmatched junction bases numbered 5, after V lost 3 bases and J lost 12 bases. The CDR3 sequence is 13 residues long. The germline CDR1 and CDR2 sequences are MNHEY and SMNVEV (reference sequence). In nucleotides, the CDR3 is TGTGCCAGCAGTTTGACAGGGTACCGACCCCTCCACTTT. It yields the protein CASSLTGYRPLHF.